This T cell receptor (beta chain) was recorded in a study of cytomegalovirus exposure and HLA in healthy donors listed by TCRdb under 2017. Background for the entire study: In an earlier analysis of roughly 500 of the donors, around 290 Gb of sequence data and 95 million to 130 million unique TCR beta sequences from roughly 190 million T cells were reported. The study aimed to test whether cataloging public T cell receptors could reveal signatures of past pathogen exposure. All discovery cohort repertoires had been generated on a single sequencing platform. Among the roughly 400 genotyped donors, under 90% belonged to the genetic ancestry cluster associated with self-reported Caucasian donors. Across approximately 400 genotyped donors of the cohort, an average of roughly 200,000 unique TCR beta nucleotide sequences per donor were sequenced, and roughly a sixth of those sequences were non-productive. To study patterns of TCR occurrence, a later analysis re-analyzed previously published TCR beta repertoires from 650 to 750 donors and added high-resolution HLA genotyping. Donor age, sex, ethnicity and CMV serostatus were compiled together with the repertoire data. Both class I and class II loci were covered by HLA typing, at four-digit resolution. A later genetic analysis used genome-wide SNP genotypes for 398 of the 666 donors, treating that subset as a discovery cohort. To predict cytomegalovirus infection status, the study combined high-throughput TCR immunosequencing, statistical association of individual TCRs with disease status, and machine learning. In the later analysis, no new phenotypic data were used to find candidate immune exposures; instead, reliance was placed on TCR beta sequences and their occurrence across donors. Several DR-DQ haplotypes were treated as single units for association and clustering because of strong linkage in the cohort. Around 320 gigabases of sequencing data and 78 million or so unique TCR sequences were included in an early release covering over 600 HLA-typed donors. The study profiled the T cell repertoires of approximately 700 subjects by immunosequencing and related them to cytomegalovirus serostatus. A separate validation cohort of over 95 different subjects was used in addition to the roughly 670-subject first cohort. An earlier analysis of roughly 600 of the donors used high-throughput TCR beta sequencing to judge whether each TCR beta V gene segment behaved as functional or pseudogenic. Typing coverage varied by locus: about 620-640 donors for A, B, C, DRB1 and DQB1; approximately 500 for DQA1; more than 600 for DPA1; 400 to 480 for DPB1. Results and caveats for the whole study, not just this receptor: The 87-base-pair reads could not distinguish some IMGT-functional V segments, including TRBV6-2 and TRBV6-3, so those segments were excluded. According to the authors, the approach could potentially be generalized to other disease states and immunological phenotypes. In a later analysis, the rate of TCR association differed among HLA loci, with DRB1 alleles having the most associated TCRs and HLA-C alleles having the fewest. Presence/absence analyses assumed roughly uniform sequencing depth across donors, an assumption that may not hold. A later analysis found that HLA-associated TCR beta chains were more clonally expanded and had lower generation probabilities than equally common non-associated chains. A later genetic analysis reported fewer N-insertions in productive TCRs among donors in an Asian-associated ancestry cluster than the roughly 650-donor mean. Most TCR sequences were observed very rarely across donors, whereas some public TCRs were present in many individuals. Correlated functional status among segregating V segments might reflect linkage disequilibrium, but an unknown experimental factor could not be ruled out. V-gene and J-gene trimming of TCR beta chains was associated with a missense DCLRE1C variant in a later genetic analysis, and the association was replicated in an independent cohort. Three of the identified cytomegalovirus-associated TCR beta chains were confirmed in vitro to be specific for cytomegalovirus antigens. CMV serostatus was the only immune exposure information available for the cohort. HLA typing was unavailable for some donors at each locus, so association tests used only the typed subset. A further reported finding was that TCR beta sequences accurately predicted the HLA-A and HLA-B alleles for most subjects in the first cohort. Strong co-occurrence of HLA alleles, especially DR and DQ, made assigning TCR associations to individual alleles difficult. A cluster of highly shared sequence variants was judged likely to represent a technical artifact of the sequencing pipeline. In an earlier analysis of 587 of the donors, most TCR beta V segments appeared in productive rearrangements about 87% or about 30% of the time, broadly matching IMGT annotations. Roughly 15 rarely observed V segments, including chromosome 9 orphons, were excluded from the earlier analysis of approximately 600 of the donors because counts were too low. This cohort had only TCR beta chains sequenced, and the lack of alpha or paired-chain data limited which features could be detected. A later analysis reported that several top co-occurrence clusters appeared linked to parvovirus B19, influenza, CMV and Epstein-Barr virus. The classifier was reported to diagnose cytomegalovirus status with high specificity and sensitivity in both the original and validation cohorts. Specific HLA alleles were associated with over 15,000 TCR beta sequences at a false discovery rate of 0.05 in a later analysis. The study gave a list of over 150 TCR beta chains associated with cytomegalovirus. According to a later analysis, most CMV-associated TCR beta chains appeared to be HLA-restricted, and the HLA associations seemed to be driven largely by CMV exposure.

Taken from the germline V gene, the CDR1 and CDR2 loops are MGHRA and YSYEKL. Counted from cysteine to phenylalanine, this CDR3 has 16 amino acids. The sequence is cut down to CDR3 DNA, 48 bases in frame from base 1. About this clone itself: Its antigen is currently not known. The germline gene is not matched at one end of the junction; a read error may be the cause.

To prepare the library, the immunoSEQ multiplex PCR assay was applied. A mixture of 60 forward primers for TCR Vbeta segments and 13 reverse primers for TCR Jbeta segments was used in the multiplex PCR. The CDR3 region of rearranged TCR beta genes was amplified from genomic DNA by a multiplex PCR assay. Amplified TCR beta libraries were sequenced as 87-base-pair reads on the Illumina HiSeq System. From the authors' description of their analysis: Across the 666 repertoires, a later analysis counted some 81 million unique TCR beta chains, roughly 11 million of which were shared by at least two donors. Raw reads were error-corrected and collapsed into unique sequences by a nearest-neighbor algorithm in which closely related sequences were merged to remove PCR and sequencing errors. V, D and J gene segments were assigned by aligning CDR3 sequences to IMGT reference sequences. Each retained sequence needed at least a six-nucleotide match to both a V gene segment and a J gene segment. A rearrangement was called productive if the CDR3 had no stop codons and remained in frame with V and J, and every other rearrangement was called non-productive. Following IMGT convention, CDR3 was defined as the stretch from the second conserved V-encoded cysteine to the conserved J-encoded phenylalanine. The earlier analysis of fewer than 700 of the donors excluded sequences that lacked an unambiguous match to a single V gene segment. In an earlier analysis of almost 600 of the donors, a V segment was called functional when productive rearrangements were above 56.7%, and segregating when the standard deviation between donors exceeded 5%. To diagnose cytomegalovirus status from the catalog of TCR beta chain sequences, a statistical classification framework was built. A later analysis assigned V and J genes by comparing TCR nucleotide sequences with IMGT/GENE-DB human TR gene sequences. In a later analysis, CDR3 sequences and most-parsimonious VDJ recombination scenarios were assigned using the TCRdist pipeline. In a later analysis, each TCR beta chain was defined by its CDR3 amino acid sequence together with its V-gene family, and reads lacking a unique V-gene family were excluded. To address suspected cross-contamination and a sequencing artifact, a later analysis removed over 500 highly shared, low-generation-probability nucleotide sequences. A later analysis calculated a clonal expansion index for each public chain from normalized within-repertoire ranks of inferred template counts. In a later analysis, generation probabilities were computed with a VDJ recombination model fitted to out-of-frame rearrangements, and the resulting probabilities were checked against IGoR. In a later analysis, TCR-TCR, TCR-HLA and TCR-CMV co-occurrence was scored with hypergeometric tests, and a repertoire-size bias correction was applied to TCR pairs. False discovery rates were estimated in a later analysis by permuting HLA or CMV assignments 20 times. In a later analysis, co-occurring TCRs were grouped using DBSCAN, and TCRdist sequence similarity was added for clustering within HLA-allele-positive subsets. Co-occurrence clustering excluded repertoires with fewer than 30,000 or more than 120,000 public chains, plus five with anomalous nucleotide sharing. TCRdb limited this immuneACCESS table to in-frame rearrangements with V and J called. A share of clones is missing; checked studies link under half to unresolved V genes, and the rest is unexplained. V and J calls and clone size are as listed in that table; D and trimming were resolved from the DNA. Recorded for this sample are about 69,000 clones; about 76% of them occurred a single time. More than 3% of the sample belongs to the ten largest clones.

The cohort consisted of 600 to 750 healthy bone marrow donors. All cohort members were sampled while nominally healthy, although unrecorded immune exposures were likely present. The donor was CMV seronegative and was included in the group of several hundred seronegative cohort members. Every donor gave a peripheral blood sample, and the peripheral blood mononuclear cells from that sample were used for TCR beta sequencing. The Qiagen DNeasy Blood Extraction Kit was used to extract genomic DNA from the blood cell samples. The specimen sequenced was PBMCs. The receptor was isolated from a man in his late teens or twenties in good health and CMV-seronegative. The sequence links TRBV4-1 to TRBJ1-2, with 8 middle bases fitting TRBD1. The sequenced DNA is TGCGCCAGCAGACAAGGTCCCTCCGCAGGGGGCGATGGCTACACCTTC. Translation gives CASRQGPSAGGDGYTF.